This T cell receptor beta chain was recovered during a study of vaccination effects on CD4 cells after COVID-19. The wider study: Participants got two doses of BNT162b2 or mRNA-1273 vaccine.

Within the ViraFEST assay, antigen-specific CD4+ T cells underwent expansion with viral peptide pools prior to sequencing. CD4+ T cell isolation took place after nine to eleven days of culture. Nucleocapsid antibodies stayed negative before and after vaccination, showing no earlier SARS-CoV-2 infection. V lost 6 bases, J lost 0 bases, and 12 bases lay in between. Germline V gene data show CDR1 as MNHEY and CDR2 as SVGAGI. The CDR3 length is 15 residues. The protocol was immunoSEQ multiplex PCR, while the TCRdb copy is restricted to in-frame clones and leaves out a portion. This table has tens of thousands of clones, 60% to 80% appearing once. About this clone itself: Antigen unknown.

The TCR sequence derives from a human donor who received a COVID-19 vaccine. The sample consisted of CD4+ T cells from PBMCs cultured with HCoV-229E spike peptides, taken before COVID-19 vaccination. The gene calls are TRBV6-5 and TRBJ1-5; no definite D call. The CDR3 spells CASRTSLDSNQPQHF. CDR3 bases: TGTGCCAGCAGAACGAGCTTGGATAGCAATCAGCCCCAGCATTTT.